This is a list of T cell receptor beta chains from one sample in a study of blood T cells in healthy people across ages. MiXCR, applied by TCRdb to the 5' RACE reads, yields one record per CDR3 protein. The data show around 2 million distinct CDR3 sequences, 39% seen once. The source material was blood. All receptors derive from a human donor in good health. CDR3s include the opening cysteine and the closing phenylalanine or tryptophan. A D gene is named only where the DNA matches it firmly. Clone size appears in some rows only: once, few, many, or a class for an expanded clone.

. | TRBJ2-7 | TRBV20-1 | . | CSARDLLEGPHRQYF | TGCAGTGCTAGAGATCTTCTGGAGGGGCCCCACAGGCAGTACTTC
. | TRBJ2-1 | TRBV20-1 | TRBD2 | CSAEGLGHNEQFF | TGCAGTGCAGAGGGACTAGGACACAATGAGCAGTTCTTC
. | TRBJ1-6 | TRBV28 | . | CGATGPGRYSPLHF | TGTGGCGCCACGGGGCCCGGGAGGTATTCACCCCTCCACTTT
few | TRBJ2-1 | TRBV29-1 | TRBD1 | CSVRGQGAVEQFF | TGCAGCGTTAGGGGACAGGGGGCGGTTGAGCAGTTCTTC
. | TRBJ2-3 | TRBV13 | TRBD2 | CACSPTGSSGGQGDTQYF | TGTGCCTGCAGCCCTACCGGGTCTAGCGGGGGGCAAGGCGATACGCAGTATTTT
. | TRBJ2-3 | TRBV29-1 | . | CSVDRTITGDMLTDTQYF | TGCAGCGTCGACAGGACGATCACGGGGGACATGCTTACAGATACGCAGTATTTT
few | TRBJ2-7 | TRBV4-3 | . | CASSQDPLGGGSHEQYF | TGCGCCAGCAGCCAAGATCCCTTGGGGGGGGGCTCCCACGAGCAGTACTTC
few | TRBJ2-1 | TRBV20-1 | TRBD1 | CSANHRPGQLYNEQFF | TGCAGTGCTAATCACAGGCCGGGACAGCTATACAATGAGCAGTTCTTC
few | TRBJ2-2 | TRBV7-2 | . | CASSTQTASGELFF | TGTGCCAGCAGCACCCAGACAGCCTCCGGGGAGCTGTTTTTT
few | TRBJ2-1 | TRBV2 | . | CASTIYNEQFF | TGTGCCAGCACCATCTACAATGAGCAGTTCTTC
few | TRBJ2-5 | TRBV24-1 | TRBD1 | CATSDPGRGQVEETQYF | TGTGCCACCAGTGACCCTGGGAGAGGACAGGTAGAAGAGACCCAGTACTTC
. | TRBJ2-5 | TRBV20-1 | . | CSAPGWGAETQYF | TGCAGTGCCCCCGGGTGGGGTGCAGAGACCCAGTACTTC
few | TRBJ2-5 | TRBV3-1 | . | CASSQLGSVETQYF | TGTGCCAGCAGCCAACTAGGGTCGGTGGAGACCCAGTACTTC
few | TRBJ2-7 | TRBV9 | . | CASSVGGRTYEQYF | TGTGCCAGCAGCGTAGGAGGCAGAACCTACGAGCAGTACTTC
few | TRBJ2-4 | TRBV7-9 | TRBD1 | CASSSSGTENIQYF | TGTGCCAGCAGCTCGTCCGGGACAGAAAACATTCAGTACTTC
few | TRBJ2-4 | TRBV9 | . | CASSPRGSLSYEQYF | TGTGCCAGCAGCCCTCGGGGGTCCCTCTCCTACGAACAGTACTTC
few | TRBJ2-1 | TRBV24-1 | TRBD2 | CATSDPSGGSYNEQFF | TGTGCCACCAGTGATCCTAGCGGGGGCTCCTACAATGAGCAGTTCTTC
. | TRBJ1-5 | TRBV20-1 | . | CSAHKGTGQRNQPQHF | TGCAGTGCTCACAAGGGTACAGGGCAGAGAAATCAGCCCCAGCATTTT
. | TRBJ1-1 | TRBV7-9 | TRBD1 | CASSLVGQGGPEAFF | TGTGCCAGCAGCTTAGTGGGACAGGGGGGCCCTGAAGCTTTCTTT
few | TRBJ2-3 | TRBV12-3/TRBV12-4 | TRBD2 | CASSFPRRAGGSTDTQYF | TGTGCCAGCAGTTTCCCTCGACGAGCGGGGGGTAGCACAGATACGCAGTATTTT
. | TRBJ2-2 | TRBV10-3 | . | CAISEPHFNTGELFF | TGTGCCATCAGTGAGCCACACTTCAACACCGGGGAGCTGTTTTTT
few | TRBJ1-2 | TRBV14 | TRBD1 | CASSPTRGQGAYGYTF | TGTGCCAGCAGCCCAACAAGGGGGCAGGGGGCCTATGGCTACACCTTC
few | TRBJ1-1 | TRBV5-1 | . | CASRGDGTEAFF | TGCGCCAGCCGAGGGGACGGCACTGAAGCTTTCTTT
. | TRBJ2-7 | TRBV13 | TRBD2 | CASSSGTSGRYEQYF | TGTGCCAGCAGCTCCGGGACTAGCGGACGGTACGAGCAGTACTTC
. | TRBJ1-5 | TRBV6-2/TRBV6-3 | TRBD1 | CASSPDRYMWPQHF | TGTGCCAGCAGCCCGGACAGGTACATGTGGCCCCAGCATTTT
once | TRBJ2-5 | TRBV29-1 | . | CSVGHVLSETQYF | TGCAGCGTTGGCCACGTGTTGTCAGAGACCCAGTACTTC
few | TRBJ2-5 | TRBV6-2/TRBV6-3 | TRBD2 | CAGGQTLEETQYF | TGCGCGGGGGGCCAAACCTTAGAAGAGACCCAGTACTTC
. | TRBJ1-2 | TRBV7-3 | . | CASSSGSREGYTF | TGTGCCAGCAGCTCGGGATCCCGGGAGGGCTACACCTTC
. | TRBJ2-7 | TRBV15 | . | CATSGNREGSYEQYF | TGTGCCACCAGCGGAAACAGGGAGGGATCCTACGAGCAGTACTTC
. | TRBJ2-7 | TRBV6-2/TRBV6-3 | . | CASSYSAPDYEQYF | TGTGCCAGCAGTTATAGCGCGCCTGACTACGAGCAGTACTTC
once | TRBJ2-1 | TRBV5-1 | . | CVSAPGTNIYNEQFF | TGCGTCAGCGCACCCGGGACAAACATCTACAATGAGCAGTTCTTC
. | TRBJ1-2 | TRBV4-2 | . | CASSQDRRFGYTF | TGTGCCAGCAGCCAAGATCGAAGGTTTGGCTACACCTTC
. | TRBJ2-2 | TRBV12-3/TRBV12-4 | . | CASSLVGGAHGELFF | TGTGCCAGCAGTTTAGTCGGAGGGGCCCACGGGGAGCTGTTTTTT
. | TRBJ2-1 | TRBV25-1 | TRBD1 | CASSSGTGTGNEQFF | TGTGCCAGCAGTTCCGGGACAGGGACAGGGAATGAGCAGTTCTTC
many | TRBJ2-1 | TRBV9 | . | CASSPGSYNEQFF | TGTGCCAGCAGTCCAGGCTCCTACAATGAGCAGTTCTTC
few | TRBJ1-2 | TRBV5-1 | . | CASSLATGPYGYTF | TGCGCCAGCAGCTTGGCGACAGGTCCCTATGGCTACACCTTC
few | TRBJ2-5 | TRBV20-1 | . | CSAPSLYQETQYF | TGCAGTGCTCCCAGCTTGTACCAAGAGACCCAGTACTTC
. | TRBJ2-1 | TRBV7-8 | . | CASSLGGYGDEQFF | TGTGCCAGCAGCTTAGGGGGGTACGGGGATGAGCAGTTCTTC
few | TRBJ2-1 | TRBV7-3 | TRBD1 | CASSHDTGAYNEQFF | TGTGCCAGCAGCCATGACACAGGGGCGTACAATGAGCAGTTCTTC
. | TRBJ1-1 | TRBV20-1 | . | CSASSGGRGDTEAFF | TGCAGTGCTAGTAGCGGGGGGCGAGGGGACACTGAAGCTTTCTTT
. | TRBJ2-2 | TRBV9 | . | CAIPGTPNTGELFF | TGTGCCATTCCCGGGACACCGAACACCGGGGAGCTGTTTTTT